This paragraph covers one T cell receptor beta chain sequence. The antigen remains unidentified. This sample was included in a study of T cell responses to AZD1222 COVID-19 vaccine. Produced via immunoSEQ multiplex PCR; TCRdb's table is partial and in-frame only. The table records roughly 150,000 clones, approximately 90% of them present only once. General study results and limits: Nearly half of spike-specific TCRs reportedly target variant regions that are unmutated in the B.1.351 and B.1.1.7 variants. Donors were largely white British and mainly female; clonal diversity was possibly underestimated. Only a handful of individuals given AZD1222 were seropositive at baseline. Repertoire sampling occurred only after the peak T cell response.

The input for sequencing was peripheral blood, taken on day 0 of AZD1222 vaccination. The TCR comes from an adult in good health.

The CDR3 nucleotides read TGTGCCTGGAGTGTACCCGAGCGACACTTAACTAATGAAAAACTGTTTTTT. Translating it yields CAWSVPERHLTNEKLFF. The V call is TRBV30, the J call TRBJ1-4; no definite D call. The V gene's germline CDR1 is GTSNPN and CDR2 SVGIG (reference sequence). The CDR3 runs to 17 residues. Between the trimmed V and J ends, which lost 0 bases and 1 base, there was a span of 15 bases.